This entry lists 25 T cell receptor beta chains sequenced from one sample in a study of T cell responses to AZD1222 COVID-19 vaccine. The repertoire was sequenced with immunoSEQ multiplex PCR; TCRdb's copy has only in-frame clones and lacks some. Seen here are under 140,000 clones, just under 95% observed once, and the top ten hold approximately 2.7%. The sequencing used peripheral blood, collected 28 days after the second AZD1222 dose. The receptors originated from an adult who received the AZD1222 COVID-19 vaccine.

In its sample, this clone was seen a few times. V usage is TRBV4-1 and J usage is TRBJ2-3, with 8 bases fitting TRBD1. This CDR3 has 16 residues. Germline V gene sequence: CDR1 MGHRA, CDR2 YSYEKL. Germline trimming cut 4 bases from V and 2 bases from J; bases unmatched to any gene: 8. CDR3 region: CASSPMDRVDTDTQYF. The CDR3 DNA is TGCGCCAGCAGCCCGATGGACAGGGTAGACACAGATACGCAGTATTTT.

In its sample, this clone was seen once. The chain combines TRBV25-1 with TRBJ2-7, with 7 positions matching TRBD2. Germline CDR1 reads MGHDK; CDR2 reads SYGVNS. The V and J ends lost 6 bases and 2 bases, in that order; junction bases with no gene match: 19. The CDR3 loop spans 18 amino acids. In DNA, the CDR3 is TGTGCCAGCAGCCCACTCTTACGGGAGGCGGGCTATACCTACGAGCAGTACTTC. Translating gives CASSPLLREAGYTYEQYF.

J is TRBJ2-3 and V is TRBV11-3; possibly TRBD2 for D (5 bases). The V gene lost 4 bases and the J gene lost 5 bases, with 16 bases spanning the gap. CDR1 is SGHNT, CDR2 YENEEA, per germline. The CDR3 sequence is 15 residues long. The CDR3 here is CASSSRRTAGDTQYF. CDR3 bases: TGTGCCAGCAGCTCCAGGAGGACGGCCGGAGATACGCAGTATTTT.

The CDR3 DNA is TGTGCCAGCAGCTTGGTCGGGACTACCAAGTACGAGCAGTACTTC. Translating it yields CASSLVGTTKYEQYF. The chain couples TRBV5-4 to TRBJ2-7, with TRBD2 matching over 7 bases. The CDR3 has 15 amino acids. Germline V gene sequence: CDR1 SGHNT, CDR2 YYREEE (reference sequence). V lost 0 bases to trimming and J lost 4 bases; unmatched junction nucleotides: 7.

CDR3 in amino acids: CASSYSANTEAFF. DNA for the CDR3: TGTGCCAGCAGTTACTCCGCGAACACTGAAGCTTTCTTT. The chain combines TRBV6-5 with TRBJ1-1; D ambiguous. With 0 bases removed from V and 1 base from J, the gap between germline ends came to 3 bases. The germline gives CDR1 MNHEY, CDR2 SVGAGI. The CDR3 sequence is 13 residues long.

V is TRBV7-6 and J is TRBJ1-4; D is uncertain. The germline V gene encodes CDR1 SGHVS and CDR2 FNYEAQ. V lost 1 base to trimming and J lost 4 bases, with 16 bases between them. CDR3 length equals 17 residues. CDR3: CASSLGLAANRNEKLFF. The DNA of the CDR3 is TGTGCCAGCAGCTTAGGCTTGGCGGCAAACCGTAATGAAAAACTGTTTTTT. Variable domain in full (rest from reference TRBV7-6 and TRBJ1-4): GAGVSQSPRYKVTKRGQDVALRCDPISGHVSLYWYRQALGQGPEFLTYFNYEAQQDKSGLPNDRFSAERPEGSISTLTIQRTEQRDSAMYRCASSLGLAANRNEKLFFGSGTQLSVL.

The V call is TRBV10-3, the J call TRBJ1-4, with TRBD1 as a possible D gene (5 bases). The CDR3 consists of 15 residues. Trimming stripped 0 bases from V and 8 bases from J, with 13 bases between. Germline CDR1 ENHRY, CDR2 SYGVKD. The CDR3, as DNA: TGTGCCATCAGTGAGTCGGGGCAGGGCCGGGAAAAACTGTTTTTT. Translated, it gives CAISESGQGREKLFF.

This sequence joins TRBV9 and TRBJ1-6, with TRBD1 identical over 10 bases. The trim removed 4 bases at V and 6 bases at J, leaving 7 bases unmatched. The CDR3 has 16 residues. Germline V lookup: CDR1 SGDLS, CDR2 YYNGEE. The CDR3 reads CASSSRQGALNSPLHF. CDR3 sequence (DNA): TGTGCCAGCAGCTCACGACAGGGGGCGCTTAATTCACCCCTCCACTTT.

A single count supports this clone. The CDR3 is CASSSGFVDTIYF. As DNA, the CDR3 is TGTGCCAGCAGTTCAGGGTTTGTAGACACCATATATTTT. The chain links TRBV6-5 to TRBJ1-3, with TRBD1 as a possible D gene (5 bases). The germline gives CDR1 MNHEY, CDR2 SVGAGI. The CDR3 extends over 13 amino acids. Trimming took off 4 bases at V and 8 bases at J, with 12 bases between the two ends.

The chain is built from TRBV7-2 and TRBJ2-1; a possible D gene is TRBD2 (6 bases). The germline V and J ends were trimmed by 2 bases and 7 bases, with 12 bases remaining between them. Germline V gene sequence: CDR1 SGHTA, CDR2 FQGNSA. The CDR3 spans 14 residues. CDR3 sequence: CASSLLASANEQFF. The CDR3 DNA sequence: TGTGCCAGCAGCTTATTGGCTAGCGCGAATGAGCAGTTCTTC.

This rearrangement joins TRBV6-5 to TRBJ1-3, with D tentatively TRBD1 (5 bases). The V gene lost 2 bases and the J gene lost 0 bases, with 11 bases spanning the gap. This CDR3 contains 16 residues. Germline lookup yields CDR1 MNHEY and CDR2 SVGAGI. The DNA for the CDR3 is TGTGCCAGCAGTTACGACAGCTCATCCTCTGGAAACACCATATATTTT. Translation: CASSYDSSSSGNTIYF.

A single count supports this clone. The chain joins TRBV29-1 to TRBJ1-2, with a possible D match to TRBD1 (5 bases). With 7 bases removed from V and 7 bases from J, the gap between germline ends came to 13 bases. Germline values: CDR1 SQVTM, CDR2 ANQGSEA. This CDR3 comprises 11 residues. The CDR3 DNA is TGCAGCGGAGAGAGGGGCGGTGGCTACACCTTC. Translating gives CSGERGGGYTF. The full variable domain, its missing parts supplied by reference TRBV29-1 and TRBJ1-2, is SAVISQKPSRDICQRGTSLTIQCQVDSQVTMMFWYRQQPGQSLTLIATANQGSEATYESGFVIDKFPISRPNLTFSTLTVSNMSPEDSSIYLCSGERGGGYTFGSGTRLTVV.

In this sample, this clone turned up once. This chain links TRBV5-1 with TRBJ2-5, with 7 nucleotides matching TRBD1. Germline CDR1 and CDR2: SGHRS and YFSETQ. The CDR3 runs to 14 residues. Unmatched junction bases numbered 4, after V lost 3 bases and J lost 2 bases. CDR3 bases: TGCGCCAGCAGCTGGATGGGACAGCAAGAGACCCAGTACTTC. Translated: CASSWMGQQETQYF.

V usage is TRBV5-1 and J usage is TRBJ1-2; D is perhaps TRBD1 (6 bases). Trimming removed 0 bases at V and 3 bases at J, with 6 bases between. The CDR3 extends over 13 amino acids. Germline V gene data show CDR1 as SGHRS and CDR2 as YFSETQ. The CDR3 sequence is CASSLGTDYGYTF. The CDR3 nucleotides are TGCGCCAGCAGCTTGGGGACAGACTATGGCTACACCTTC.

The CDR3 DNA is TGTGCCAGTAGTATCAACAGGGGGTATGGCTACACCTTC. Translating it yields CASSINRGYGYTF. The chain recombines TRBV19 with TRBJ1-2, with 8 bases fitting TRBD1. CDR3 length: 13 amino acids. The V and J ends lost 3 bases and 5 bases, in that order; junction bases with no gene match: 2. Looked up from germline, CDR1 is LNHDA and CDR2 is SQIVND (reference sequence).

The chain joins TRBV2 to TRBJ2-7, with D tentatively TRBD2 (5 bases). V was clipped by 9 bases and J by 4 bases, with 13 bases between them. The CDR3 has 12 residues. The V gene's germline CDR1 is SNHLY and CDR2 FYNNEI. CDR3 loop: CASSAVRYEQYF. The CDR3 coding sequence is TGTGCCAGTTCAGCGGTGCGGTACGAGCAGTACTTC.

The CDR3 here is CASSLSRVTGNTIYF. The CDR3 nucleotides are TGTGCCAGCAGCTTGAGCCGGGTAACTGGAAACACCATATATTTT. The chain uses TRBV11-2 and TRBJ1-3, with D uncertain. Germline CDR1 and CDR2: SGHAT and FQNNGV. The V and J ends lost 3 bases and 2 bases respectively, with 11 bases between them. The CDR3 is made up of 15 amino acids.

The CDR3 reads CASSRIDRGGISPLHF. The CDR3 nucleotides are TGCGCCAGCAGCCGGATTGACAGGGGTGGGATTTCACCCCTCCACTTT. This chain uses TRBV4-3 with TRBJ1-6; TRBD1 agrees at 8 bases. The J segment lost 9 bases and the V segment lost 4 bases, leaving 11 bases of the junction unmatched. In germline, CDR1 is LGHNA, CDR2 YSLEER. This CDR3 is built from 16 residues.

This chain links TRBV7-2 with TRBJ2-5; D is unresolved. Between the trimmed V and J ends, which lost 5 bases and 1 base, there was a span of 11 bases. The CDR3 is 14 residues long. Per the germline V gene, CDR1 is SGHTA and CDR2 is FQGNSA. CDR3 bases: TGTGCCAGCAGCCCCCGGGCAACCCAAGAGACCCAGTACTTC. Its protein is CASSPRATQETQYF.

The rearrangement links TRBV19 to TRBJ2-3; 8 nucleotides align to TRBD2. CDR3 length: 18 amino acids. Germline CDR1 LNHDA, CDR2 SQIVND (reference sequence). V was clipped by 6 bases and J by 5 bases; unmatched bases: 19. The CDR3 coding sequence is TGTGCCAGTAGCCTACCAACCAGGGGACTAGGGTTGAGAGATACGCAGTATTTT. This encodes CASSLPTRGLGLRDTQYF.

The V gene is TRBV30, the J gene TRBJ1-5, with D unclear. Germline V gene lookup returns CDR1 GTSNPN and CDR2 SVGIG (reference sequence). The V end was cut by 5 bases, the J end by 4 bases, with 27 bases between. This CDR3 is built from 18 residues. The DNA for the CDR3 is TGTGCCTGGGCCTTGCGGATTTCTCCAGGACCCATGAATCAGCCCCAGCATTTT. This codes for CAWALRISPGPMNQPQHF. The full variable domain, rest sourced from reference TRBV30 and TRBJ1-5, is SQTIHQWPATLVQPVGSPLSLECTVEGTSNPNLYWYRQAAGRGLQLLFYSVGIGQISSEVPQNLSASRPQDRQFILSSKKLLLSDSGFYLCAWALRISPGPMNQPQHFGDGTRLSIL.

The J gene is TRBJ2-1, the V gene TRBV9; perhaps TRBD1 as D (6 bases). Germline V gives CDR1 SGDLS, CDR2 YYNGEE. V lost 4 bases, J lost 3 bases, and 17 bases lay in between. CDR3 length: 16 residues. CDR3 in amino acids: CASSNTPGHFYNEQFF. CDR3 nucleotides: TGTGCCAGCAGCAATACTCCGGGACATTTCTACAATGAGCAGTTCTTC.

The chain couples TRBV6-5 to TRBJ2-7; possibly TRBD2 for D (5 bases). Germline CDR1 is MNHEY and CDR2 is SVGAGI. This CDR3 spans 14 amino acids. With 2 bases removed from V and 4 bases from J, the gap between germline ends came to 12 bases. The CDR3 loop reads CASSYRRFPYEQYF. In DNA form, the CDR3 reads TGTGCCAGCAGTTACCGGAGGTTCCCGTACGAGCAGTACTTC.

This rearrangement joins TRBV6-2 or TRBV6-3 to TRBJ2-5; 9 bases are shared with TRBD1. V shed 6 bases and J 5 bases; nucleotides not matched to a gene: 4. CDR1 and CDR2 (germline): MNHEY, SVGEGT. The CDR3 is 13 residues long. CDR3 bases: TGTGCCAGCAGCCGACAGGGGGGCGAGACCCAGTACTTC. Protein product: CASSRQGGETQYF.

The V gene is TRBV7-9, the J gene TRBJ1-3; a weak D match, TRBD1 (5 bases). The CDR3 covers 14 residues. The V end lost 4 bases, the J end lost 5 bases, and 12 bases lay between the germline ends. The germline gives CDR1 SEHNR, CDR2 FQNEAQ (reference sequence). CDR3 nucleotide sequence: TGTGCCAGCAGCTGGGGGTTGGATCGAAACACCATATATTTT. Translation gives CASSWGLDRNTIYF.